This T cell receptor (beta chain) was documented in a study of spatial heterogeneity in lung cancer. Study-wide results and limits: Blood contained ubiquitous expanded tumor TCRs more at resection than at follow-up.

TCRdb processed the 5' RACE reads anew with MiXCR; each CDR3 protein has one entry. The sample includes 45,000 to 55,000 distinct CDR3 sequences, over 4.5% of them seen just once. As for time point: sample taken at primary tumor resection. Sequencing covered unsorted whole RNA taken from tumor, nontumor lung or frozen PBMC. The donors, 70 to 80 patients with untreated early-stage non-small cell lung cancer, provided the samples. This clonotype was picked up a small number of times. As yet, its antigen is unknown. The CDR3 covers 15 residues. Germline values: CDR1 MNHNS, CDR2 SASEGT. V shed 5 bases, J shed 1 base, and the junction held 4 bases outside the gene matches.

The receptor's source is a male donor with early-stage non-small cell lung cancer. The sequencing here drew on PBMCs, taken at surgery. The J gene is TRBJ1-5, the V gene TRBV6-1, with 8 bases aligning to TRBD1. The CDR3 reads CASSQGQASNQPQHF. The CDR3, as DNA: TGTGCCAGCAGTCAGGGACAGGCGAGCAATCAGCCCCAGCATTTT.